The 9 T cell receptor beta chains below all came from one sample that was sequenced in a study of blood T cell repertoires in COVID-19. The repertoire was sequenced with immunoSEQ multiplex PCR; TCRdb's copy has only in-frame clones and lacks some. The sample carries around 220,000 clones, around 86% recorded once. Sample: peripheral blood. The receptor set was obtained from a woman aged 80 or older with COVID-19, enrolled during active disease.

The chain employs TRBV5-1 and TRBJ1-4; D is uncertain. Per the germline V gene, CDR1 is SGHRS and CDR2 is YFSETQ. This CDR3 is 14 amino acids long. V was cut by 1 base and J by 4 bases, with 8 bases left in between. CDR3 amino acids: CASSLPAVNEKLFF. In DNA form, the CDR3 reads TGCGCCAGCAGCTTGCCCGCAGTTAATGAAAAACTGTTTTTT.

The rearrangement uses TRBV5-1 and TRBJ2-7; D is unresolved. CDR1 is SGHRS and CDR2 is YFSETQ in the germline V gene. The V gene lost 7 bases and the J gene lost 0 bases, with 11 bases spanning the gap. The CDR3 has 13 residues. CDR3 amino acids: CASRNTGSYEQYF. CDR3 bases: TGCGCCAGCCGGAATACGGGCTCCTACGAGCAGTACTTC.

The J gene is TRBJ1-1, the V gene TRBV5-1; maybe TRBD1 (6 bases). Trimming took off 1 base at V and 4 bases at J, with 8 bases between the two ends. The CDR3 is made up of 13 amino acids. The V gene's germline CDR1 is SGHRS and CDR2 YFSETQ. The CDR3 sequence is CASSLNRATEAFF. CDR3 in DNA: TGCGCCAGCAGCTTGAACAGGGCCACTGAAGCTTTCTTT.

This chain joins TRBV19 and TRBJ1-5; a weak D match, TRBD1 (5 bases). Germline loops: CDR1 LNHDA, CDR2 SQIVND (reference sequence). CDR3 size: 17 residues. The germline V and J ends were trimmed by 0 bases and 2 bases, with 14 bases remaining between them. This CDR3 reads CASSIDLKDTGNQPQHF. CDR3 sequence (DNA): TGTGCCAGTAGTATAGATCTTAAGGACACCGGCAATCAGCCCCAGCATTTT.

The gene calls are TRBV7-3 and TRBJ2-3; 10 positions agree with TRBD2. The V gene end was trimmed by 5 bases and the J gene end by 0 bases; junction bases not matched to a gene: 8. Germline V lookup: CDR1 SGHTA, CDR2 FQGTGA. The CDR3 totals 17 residues. The CDR3 sequence: CASSPLAGTSSTDTQYF. The DNA for the CDR3 is TGTGCCAGCAGCCCACTAGCGGGGACCTCTAGCACAGATACGCAGTATTTT.

V gene TRBV6-5 combines with J gene TRBJ2-7; TRBD1 is a possible D gene (6 bases). Trimming took off 2 bases at V and 4 bases at J, with 12 bases between the two ends. The CDR3 loop spans 14 amino acids. The germline V gene has CDR1 MNHEY and CDR2 SVGAGI. The CDR3 spells CASSYKRTEYEQYF. DNA of the CDR3: TGTGCCAGCAGTTACAAGCGGACAGAGTACGAGCAGTACTTC.

The gene calls are TRBV6-2 or TRBV6-3 and TRBJ1-2; D may be TRBD1 (5 bases). The CDR3 is made up of 12 amino acids. With 2 bases removed from V and 8 bases from J, the gap between germline ends came to 9 bases. Germline CDR1 and CDR2: MNHEY and SVGEGT. The CDR3 sequence is CASSYVGRGYTF. The CDR3 DNA is TGTGCCAGCAGTTACGTGGGGCGCGGCTACACCTTC.

In its sample, this clone was seen a few times. The V call is TRBV7-3, the J call TRBJ1-1; tentatively, D is TRBD1 (5 bases). This CDR3 is 13 amino acids long. Germline CDR1 and CDR2: SGHTA and FQGTGA. Deletions cut 3 bases from V and 5 bases from J, with 10 bases between. The CDR3 spells CASSFLRGTEAFF. The CDR3 DNA follows: TGTGCCAGCAGCTTCCTCCGGGGGACTGAAGCTTTCTTT.

V and J are TRBV5-1 and TRBJ2-1; 11 bases agree with TRBD2. The CDR3 totals 15 residues. Germline CDR1 SGHRS, CDR2 YFSETQ. With 4 bases clipped from V and 5 bases from J, the junction kept 5 bases outside the gene matches. The CDR3 sequence: CASSPTSGDNNEQFF. In nucleotides, the CDR3 is TGCGCCAGCAGCCCGACTAGCGGGGACAACAATGAGCAGTTCTTC.